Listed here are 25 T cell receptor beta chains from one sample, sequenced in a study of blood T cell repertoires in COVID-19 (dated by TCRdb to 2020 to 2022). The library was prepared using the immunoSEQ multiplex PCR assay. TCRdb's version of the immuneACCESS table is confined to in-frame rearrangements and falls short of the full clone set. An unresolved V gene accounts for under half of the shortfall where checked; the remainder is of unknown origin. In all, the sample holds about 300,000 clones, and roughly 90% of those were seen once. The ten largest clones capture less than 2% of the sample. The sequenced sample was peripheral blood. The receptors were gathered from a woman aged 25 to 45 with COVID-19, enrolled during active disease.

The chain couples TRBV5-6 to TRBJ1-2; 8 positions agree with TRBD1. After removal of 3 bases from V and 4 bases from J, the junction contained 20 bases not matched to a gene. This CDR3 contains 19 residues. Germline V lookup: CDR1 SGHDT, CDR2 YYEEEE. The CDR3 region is CASSSGGRGQEDWSYGYTF. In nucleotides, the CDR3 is TGTGCCAGCAGCTCAGGGGGTCGGGGACAGGAGGACTGGAGCTATGGCTACACCTTC.

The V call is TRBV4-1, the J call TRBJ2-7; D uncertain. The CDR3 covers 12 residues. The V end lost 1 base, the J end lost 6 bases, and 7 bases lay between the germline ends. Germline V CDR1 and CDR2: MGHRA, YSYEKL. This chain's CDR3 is CASSQAIGEQYF. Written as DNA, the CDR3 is TGCGCCAGCAGCCAAGCGATCGGCGAGCAGTACTTC.

The CDR3 sequence: CASSLWGWNTEAFF. In DNA, the CDR3 is TGTGCCAGCAGCTTGTGGGGCTGGAACACTGAAGCTTTCTTT. The V gene is TRBV5-6, the J gene TRBJ1-1; TRBD1 might be the D (5 bases). Germline V gene sequence: CDR1 SGHDT, CDR2 YYEEEE. The CDR3 is 14 residues long. The V end lost 1 base, the J end lost 1 base, and 8 bases lay between the germline ends.

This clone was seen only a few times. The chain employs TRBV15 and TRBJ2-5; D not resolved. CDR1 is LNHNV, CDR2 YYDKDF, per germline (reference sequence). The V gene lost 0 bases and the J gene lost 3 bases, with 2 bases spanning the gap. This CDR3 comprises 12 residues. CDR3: CATSRDKETQYF. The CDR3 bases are TGTGCCACCAGCAGAGATAAAGAGACCCAGTACTTC.

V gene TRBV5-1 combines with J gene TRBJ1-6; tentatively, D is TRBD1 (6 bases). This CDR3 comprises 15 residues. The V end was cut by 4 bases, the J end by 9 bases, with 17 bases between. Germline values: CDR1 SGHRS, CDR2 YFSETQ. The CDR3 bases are TGCGCCAGCAGCCTCCGGACAGTGCCGGTTTCACCCCTCCACTTT. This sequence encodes CASSLRTVPVSPLHF.

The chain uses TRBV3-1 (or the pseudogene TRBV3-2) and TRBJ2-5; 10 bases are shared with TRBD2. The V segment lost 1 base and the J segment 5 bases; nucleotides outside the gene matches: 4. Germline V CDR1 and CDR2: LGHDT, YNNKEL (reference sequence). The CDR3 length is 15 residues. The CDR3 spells CASSQVISGGETQYF. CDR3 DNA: TGTGCCAGCAGCCAAGTTATTAGCGGGGGGGAGACCCAGTACTTC.

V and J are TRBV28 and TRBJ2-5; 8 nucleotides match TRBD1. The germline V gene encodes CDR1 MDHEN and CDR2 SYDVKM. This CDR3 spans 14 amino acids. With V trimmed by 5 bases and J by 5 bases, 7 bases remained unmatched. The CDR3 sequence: CASSGDRPRETQYF. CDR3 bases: TGTGCCAGCAGTGGGGACAGGCCTCGGGAGACCCAGTACTTC.

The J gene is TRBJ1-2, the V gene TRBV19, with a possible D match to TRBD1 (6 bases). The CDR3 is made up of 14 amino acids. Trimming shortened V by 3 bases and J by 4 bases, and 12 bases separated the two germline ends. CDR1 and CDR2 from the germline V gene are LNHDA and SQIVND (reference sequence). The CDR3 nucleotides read TGTGCCAGTAGTATTCGCGACAGGCCCTATGGCTACACCTTC. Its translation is CASSIRDRPYGYTF. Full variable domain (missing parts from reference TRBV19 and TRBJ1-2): DGGITQSPKYLFRKEGQNVTLSCEQNLNHDAMYWYRQDPGQGLRLIYYSQIVNDFQKGDIAEGYSVSREKKESFPLTVTSAQKNPTAFYLCASSIRDRPYGYTFGSGTRLTVV.

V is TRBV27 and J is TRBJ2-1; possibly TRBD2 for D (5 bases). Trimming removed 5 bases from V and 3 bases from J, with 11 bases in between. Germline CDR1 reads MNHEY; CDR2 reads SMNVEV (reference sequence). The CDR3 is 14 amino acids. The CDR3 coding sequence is TGTGCCAGCAGTAGCGGTGGGAACTACAATGAGCAGTTCTTC. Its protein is CASSSGGNYNEQFF.

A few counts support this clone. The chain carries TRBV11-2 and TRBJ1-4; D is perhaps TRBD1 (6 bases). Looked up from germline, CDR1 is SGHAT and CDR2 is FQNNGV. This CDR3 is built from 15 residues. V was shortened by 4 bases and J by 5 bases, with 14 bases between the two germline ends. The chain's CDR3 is CASSSGITGNEKLFF. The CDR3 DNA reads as TGTGCCAGCAGCTCCGGGATTACAGGGAATGAAAAACTGTTTTTT. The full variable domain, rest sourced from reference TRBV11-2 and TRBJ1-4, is EAGVAQSPRYKIIEKRQSVAFWCNPISGHATLYWYQQILGQGPKLLIQFQNNGVVDDSQLPKDRFSAERLKGVDSTLKIQPAKLEDSAVYLCASSSGITGNEKLFFGSGTQLSVL.

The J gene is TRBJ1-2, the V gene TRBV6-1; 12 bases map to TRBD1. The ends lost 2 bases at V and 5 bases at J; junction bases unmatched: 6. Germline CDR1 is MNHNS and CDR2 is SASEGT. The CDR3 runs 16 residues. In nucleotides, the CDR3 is TGTGCCAGCAGTGAAATACCGGGACAGGGGGCTTATGGCTACACCTTC. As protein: CASSEIPGQGAYGYTF.

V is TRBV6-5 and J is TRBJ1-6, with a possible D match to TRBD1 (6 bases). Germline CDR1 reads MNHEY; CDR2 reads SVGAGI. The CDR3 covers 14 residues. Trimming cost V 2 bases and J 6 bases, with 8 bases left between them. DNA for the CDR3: TGTGCCAGCAGTTACGGGGGGGCTAATTCACCCCTCCACTTT. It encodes CASSYGGANSPLHF.

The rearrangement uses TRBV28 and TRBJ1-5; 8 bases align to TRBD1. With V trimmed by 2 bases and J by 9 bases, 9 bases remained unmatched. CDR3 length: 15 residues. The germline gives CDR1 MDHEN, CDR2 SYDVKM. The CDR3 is CASSLGGTGGMPQHF. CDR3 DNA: TGTGCCAGCAGTTTAGGCGGGACAGGAGGTATGCCCCAGCATTTT.

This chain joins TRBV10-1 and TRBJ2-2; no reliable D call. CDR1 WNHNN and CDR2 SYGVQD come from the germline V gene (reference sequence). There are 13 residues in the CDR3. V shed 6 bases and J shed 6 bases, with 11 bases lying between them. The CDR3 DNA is TGCGCCAGCAGCTTCTCGTTGTCCGGGGAGCTGTTTTTT. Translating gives CASSFSLSGELFF.

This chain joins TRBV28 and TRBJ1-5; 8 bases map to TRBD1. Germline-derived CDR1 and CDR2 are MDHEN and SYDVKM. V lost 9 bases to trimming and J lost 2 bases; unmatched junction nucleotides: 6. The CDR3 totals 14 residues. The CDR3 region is CARDLDRGNQPQHF. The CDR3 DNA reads TGTGCCAGAGACCTGGACAGGGGCAATCAGCCCCAGCATTTT.

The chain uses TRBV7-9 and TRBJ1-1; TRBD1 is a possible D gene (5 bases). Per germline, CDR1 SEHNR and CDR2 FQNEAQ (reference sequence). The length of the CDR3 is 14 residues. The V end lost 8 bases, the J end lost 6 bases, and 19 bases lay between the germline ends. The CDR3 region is CASLPGLLWAEAFF. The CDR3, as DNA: TGTGCCAGCCTCCCGGGACTCCTGTGGGCTGAAGCTTTCTTT.

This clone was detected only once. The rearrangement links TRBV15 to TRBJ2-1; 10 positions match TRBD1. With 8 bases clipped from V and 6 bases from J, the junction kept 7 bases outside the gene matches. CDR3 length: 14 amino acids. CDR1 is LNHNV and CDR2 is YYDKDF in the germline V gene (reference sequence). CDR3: CATLHRDRGNEQFF. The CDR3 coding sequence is TGTGCCACCCTACACCGGGACAGGGGCAATGAGCAGTTCTTC.

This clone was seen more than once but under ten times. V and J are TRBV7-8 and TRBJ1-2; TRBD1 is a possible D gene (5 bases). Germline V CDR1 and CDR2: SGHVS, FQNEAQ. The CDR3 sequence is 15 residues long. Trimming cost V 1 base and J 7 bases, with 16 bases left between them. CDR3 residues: CASSLVTQGRSGYTF. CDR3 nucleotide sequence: TGTGCCAGCAGCTTAGTAACCCAGGGTCGAAGTGGCTACACCTTC.

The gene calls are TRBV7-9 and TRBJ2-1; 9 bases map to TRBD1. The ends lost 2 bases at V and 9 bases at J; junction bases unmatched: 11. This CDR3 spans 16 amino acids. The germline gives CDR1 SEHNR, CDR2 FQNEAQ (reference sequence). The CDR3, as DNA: TGTGCCAGCAGCTTAACGACAGGGGGATGGGCCGGTGAGCAGTTCTTC. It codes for CASSLTTGGWAGEQFF.

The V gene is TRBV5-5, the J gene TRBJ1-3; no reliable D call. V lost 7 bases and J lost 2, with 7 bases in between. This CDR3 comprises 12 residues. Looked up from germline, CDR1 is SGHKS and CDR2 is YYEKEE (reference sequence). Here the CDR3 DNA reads TGTGCCAGCGGCCTCCCTGGAAACACCATATATTTT. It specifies CASGLPGNTIYF.

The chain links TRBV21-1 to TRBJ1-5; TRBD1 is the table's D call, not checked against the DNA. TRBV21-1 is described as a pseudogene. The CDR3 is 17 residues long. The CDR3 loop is CASSKALCRGRNQPQHF. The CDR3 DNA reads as TGTGCCAGCAGCAAAGCGCTTTGCAGGGGTCGCAATCAGCCCCAGCATTTT.

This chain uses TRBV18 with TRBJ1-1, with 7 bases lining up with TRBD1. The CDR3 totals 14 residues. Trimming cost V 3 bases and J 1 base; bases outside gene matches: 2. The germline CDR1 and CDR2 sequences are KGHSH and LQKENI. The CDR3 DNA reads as TGTGCCAGCTCACCGCAGGGGGGGAACACTGAAGCTTTCTTT. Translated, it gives CASSPQGGNTEAFF. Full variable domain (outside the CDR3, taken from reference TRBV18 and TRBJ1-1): NAGVMQNPRHLVRRRGQEARLRCSPMKGHSHVYWYRQLPEEGLKFMVYLQKENIIDESGMPKERFSAEFPKEGPSILRIQQVVRGDSAAYFCASSPQGGNTEAFFGQGTRLTVV.

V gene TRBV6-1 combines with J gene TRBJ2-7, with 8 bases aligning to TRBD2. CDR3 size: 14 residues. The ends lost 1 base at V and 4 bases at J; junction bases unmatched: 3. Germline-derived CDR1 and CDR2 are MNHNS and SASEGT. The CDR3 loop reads CASSEGGGGYEQYF. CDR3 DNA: TGTGCCAGCAGTGAAGGCGGCGGGGGGTACGAGCAGTACTTC.

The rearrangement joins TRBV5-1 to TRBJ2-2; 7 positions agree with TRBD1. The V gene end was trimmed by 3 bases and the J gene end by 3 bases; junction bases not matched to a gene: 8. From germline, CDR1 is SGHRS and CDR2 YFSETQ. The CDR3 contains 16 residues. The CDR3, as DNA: TGCGCCAGCAGCTCCTACGTGGGACAGCACACCGGGGAGCTGTTTTTT. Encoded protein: CASSSYVGQHTGELFF.

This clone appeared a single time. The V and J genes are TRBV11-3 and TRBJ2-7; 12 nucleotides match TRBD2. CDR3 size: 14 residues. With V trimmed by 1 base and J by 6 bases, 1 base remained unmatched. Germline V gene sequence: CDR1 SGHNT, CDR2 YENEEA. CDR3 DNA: TGTGCCAGCAGCTTAGGGACTAGCGGGGTCGAGCAGTACGTC. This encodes CASSLGTSGVEQYV.